Here is one T cell receptor (beta chain) with its context. What it binds is not known. This record comes from a study of T cell responses to AZD1222 COVID-19 vaccine. Whole-study findings and limits: Repertoires were sampled only after the peak T cell response. Receipt of two AZD1222 doses was followed by a rise in Spike-specific TCR breadth and depth.

Germline assignment: CDR1 MNHEY and CDR2 SVGEGT. V shed 2 bases and J 0 bases; nucleotides not matched to a gene: 3. The CDR3 covers 15 residues. The assay was immunoSEQ multiplex PCR, and TCRdb's table has in-frame clones only and misses some. This table holds some 95,000 clones, 80% to 90% found once. The specimen comprised peripheral blood, sampled on day 0 of AZD1222 vaccination. This sequence joins TRBV6-2 or TRBV6-3 and TRBJ1-1; 7 nucleotides agree with TRBD1. The receptor comes from an adult in good health. The CDR3 DNA is TGTGCCAGCAGTTACCGGGACAGCTTGAACACTGAAGCTTTCTTT. Protein sequence: CASSYRDSLNTEAFF.